This note documents a single TCR beta chain sequence. Germline V gives CDR1 MNHEY, CDR2 SMNVEV (reference sequence). The CDR3 has 14 residues. V was clipped by 5 bases and J by 6 bases, with 14 bases between them. The sample belongs to a study of control samples from healthy donors and cancer patients. Produced via immunoSEQ multiplex PCR; TCRdb's table is partial and in-frame only. The repertoire includes nearly 55,000 clones, around 97% of them detected once, and around 1.9% sits in the top ten. Sequencing was done on a sample of blood. This receptor was obtained from a woman in her thirties in good health. The rearrangement joins TRBV27 to TRBJ1-5, with D possibly matching TRBD1 (6 bases). The CDR3 is CASSLGGASQPQHF. The CDR3 nucleotides read TGTGCCAGCAGTCTGGGGGGGGCAAGTCAGCCCCAGCATTTT.